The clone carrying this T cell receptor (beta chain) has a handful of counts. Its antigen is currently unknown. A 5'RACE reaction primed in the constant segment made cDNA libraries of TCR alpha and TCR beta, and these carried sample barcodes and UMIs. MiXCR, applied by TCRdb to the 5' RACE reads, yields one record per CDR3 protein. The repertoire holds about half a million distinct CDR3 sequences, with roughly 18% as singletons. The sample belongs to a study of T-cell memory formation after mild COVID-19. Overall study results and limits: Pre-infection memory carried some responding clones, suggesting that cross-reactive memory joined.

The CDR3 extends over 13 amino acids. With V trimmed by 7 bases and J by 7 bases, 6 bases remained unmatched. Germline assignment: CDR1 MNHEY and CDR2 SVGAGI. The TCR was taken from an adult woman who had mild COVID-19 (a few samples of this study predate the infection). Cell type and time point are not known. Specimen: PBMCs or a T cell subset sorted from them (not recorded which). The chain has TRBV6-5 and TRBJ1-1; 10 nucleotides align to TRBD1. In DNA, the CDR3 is TGTGCCAGCAACCAGGGACAGGGGAGTGAAGCTTTCTTT. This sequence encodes CASNQGQGSEAFF.